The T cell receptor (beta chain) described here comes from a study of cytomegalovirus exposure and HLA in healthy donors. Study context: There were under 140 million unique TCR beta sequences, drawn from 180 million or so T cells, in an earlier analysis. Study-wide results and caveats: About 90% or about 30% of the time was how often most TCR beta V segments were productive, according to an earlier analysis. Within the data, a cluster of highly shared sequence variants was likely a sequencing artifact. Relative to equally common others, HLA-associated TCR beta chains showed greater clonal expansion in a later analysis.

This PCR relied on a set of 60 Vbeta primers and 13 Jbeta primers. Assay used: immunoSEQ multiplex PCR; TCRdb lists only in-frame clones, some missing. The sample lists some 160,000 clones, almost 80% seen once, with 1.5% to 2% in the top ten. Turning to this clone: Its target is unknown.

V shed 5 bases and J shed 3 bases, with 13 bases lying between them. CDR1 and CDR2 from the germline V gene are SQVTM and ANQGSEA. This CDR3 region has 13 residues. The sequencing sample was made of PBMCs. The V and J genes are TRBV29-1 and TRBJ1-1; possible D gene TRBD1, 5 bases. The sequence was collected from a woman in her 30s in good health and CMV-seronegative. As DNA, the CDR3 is TGCAGCGTTAATAGGGGTGGGTACACTGAAGCTTTCTTT. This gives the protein CSVNRGGYTEAFF. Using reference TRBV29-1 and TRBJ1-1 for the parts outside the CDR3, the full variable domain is SAVISQKPSRDICQRGTSLTIQCQVDSQVTMMFWYRQQPGQSLTLIATANQGSEATYESGFVIDKFPISRPNLTFSTLTVSNMSPEDSSIYLCSVNRGGYTEAFFGQGTRLTVV.